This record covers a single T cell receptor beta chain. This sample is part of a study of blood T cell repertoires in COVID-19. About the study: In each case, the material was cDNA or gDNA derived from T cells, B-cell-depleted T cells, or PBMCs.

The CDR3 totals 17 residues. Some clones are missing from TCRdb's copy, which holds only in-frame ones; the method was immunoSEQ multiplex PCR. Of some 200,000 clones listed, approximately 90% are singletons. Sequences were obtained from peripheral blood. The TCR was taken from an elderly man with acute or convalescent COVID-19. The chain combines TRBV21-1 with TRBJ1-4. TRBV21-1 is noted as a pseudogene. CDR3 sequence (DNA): TGTGCCAGCAGCAAGCCCCCGAACCCGGCAACTAATGAAAAACTGTTTTTT. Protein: CASSKPPNPATNEKLFF.